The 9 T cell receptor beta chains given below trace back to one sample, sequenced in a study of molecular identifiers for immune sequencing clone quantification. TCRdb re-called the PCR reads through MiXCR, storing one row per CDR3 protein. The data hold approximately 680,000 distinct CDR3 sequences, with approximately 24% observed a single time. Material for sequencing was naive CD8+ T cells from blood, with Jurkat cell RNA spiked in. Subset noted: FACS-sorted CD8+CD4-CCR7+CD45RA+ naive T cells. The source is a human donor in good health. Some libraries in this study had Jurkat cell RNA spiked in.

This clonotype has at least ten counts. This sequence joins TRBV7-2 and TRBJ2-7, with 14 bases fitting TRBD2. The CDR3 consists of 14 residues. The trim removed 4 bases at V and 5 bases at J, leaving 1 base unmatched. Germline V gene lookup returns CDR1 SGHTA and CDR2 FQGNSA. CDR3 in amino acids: CASSSGLAGDEQYF. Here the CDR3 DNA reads TGTGCCAGCAGCTCGGGACTAGCGGGGGACGAGCAGTACTTC.

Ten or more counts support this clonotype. As DNA, the CDR3 is TGCAGTGCTGAGCGGGAGGGCAATGAGCAGTTCTTC. This translates into CSAEREGNEQFF. The chain is built from TRBV20-1 and TRBJ2-1; 10 positions match TRBD2. Germline CDR1 and CDR2: DFQATT and SNEGSKA (reference sequence). The CDR3 runs to 12 residues. V lost 5 bases to trimming and J lost 6 bases; unmatched junction nucleotides: 1.

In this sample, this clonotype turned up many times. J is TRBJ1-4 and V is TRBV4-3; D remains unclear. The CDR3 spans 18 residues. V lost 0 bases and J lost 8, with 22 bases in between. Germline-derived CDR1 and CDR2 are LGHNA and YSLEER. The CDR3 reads CASSQEAPSSTLNEKLFF. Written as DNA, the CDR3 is TGCGCCAGCAGCCAAGAAGCGCCCTCCTCGACCCTTAACGAAAAACTGTTTTTT.

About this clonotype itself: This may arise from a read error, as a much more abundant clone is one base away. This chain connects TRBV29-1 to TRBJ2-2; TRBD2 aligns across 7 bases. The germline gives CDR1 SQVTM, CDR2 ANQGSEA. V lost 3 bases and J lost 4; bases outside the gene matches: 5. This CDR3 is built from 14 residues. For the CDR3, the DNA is TGCAGCGTTGAGGGGGGGTTGGCCACCGGGGAGCTGTTTTTT. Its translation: CSVEGGLATGELFF.

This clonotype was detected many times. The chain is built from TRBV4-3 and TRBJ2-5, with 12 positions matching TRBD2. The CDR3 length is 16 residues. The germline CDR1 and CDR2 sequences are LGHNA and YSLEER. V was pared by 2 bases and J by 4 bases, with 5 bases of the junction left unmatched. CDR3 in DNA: TGCGCCAGCAGCCAAACTAGCGGGAGGCCTGGAGAGACCCAGTACTTC. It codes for CASSQTSGRPGETQYF.

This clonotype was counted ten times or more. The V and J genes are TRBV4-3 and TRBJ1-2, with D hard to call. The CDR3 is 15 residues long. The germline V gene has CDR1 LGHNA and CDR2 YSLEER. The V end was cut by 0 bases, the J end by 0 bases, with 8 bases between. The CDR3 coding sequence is TGCGCCAGCAGCCAAGATTTGCCACCTAACTATGGCTACACCTTC. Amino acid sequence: CASSQDLPPNYGYTF.

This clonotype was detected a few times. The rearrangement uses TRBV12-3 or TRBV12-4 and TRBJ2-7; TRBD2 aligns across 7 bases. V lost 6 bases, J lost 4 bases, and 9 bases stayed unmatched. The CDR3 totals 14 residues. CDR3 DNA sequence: TGTGCCAGCAGCTCTGGGGGGGTAAGGTACGAGCAGTACTTC. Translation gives CASSSGGVRYEQYF.

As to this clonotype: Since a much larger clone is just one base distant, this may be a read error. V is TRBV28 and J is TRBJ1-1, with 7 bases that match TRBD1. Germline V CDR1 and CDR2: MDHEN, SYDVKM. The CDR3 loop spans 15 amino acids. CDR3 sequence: CASNLWNRGNTEAFF. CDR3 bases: TGTGCCAGCAATTTATGGAACAGGGGGAACACTGAAGCTTTCTTT.

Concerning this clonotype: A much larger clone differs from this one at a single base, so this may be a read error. The CDR3 sequence: CASSTPDSHERYF. DNA for the CDR3: TGTGCCAGCAGTACCCCGGACAGTCACGAGCGGTACTTC. The rearrangement links TRBV27 to TRBJ2-7; TRBD1 might be the D (6 bases). CDR1 is MNHEY, CDR2 SMNVEV, per germline (reference sequence). The CDR3 runs 13 residues.